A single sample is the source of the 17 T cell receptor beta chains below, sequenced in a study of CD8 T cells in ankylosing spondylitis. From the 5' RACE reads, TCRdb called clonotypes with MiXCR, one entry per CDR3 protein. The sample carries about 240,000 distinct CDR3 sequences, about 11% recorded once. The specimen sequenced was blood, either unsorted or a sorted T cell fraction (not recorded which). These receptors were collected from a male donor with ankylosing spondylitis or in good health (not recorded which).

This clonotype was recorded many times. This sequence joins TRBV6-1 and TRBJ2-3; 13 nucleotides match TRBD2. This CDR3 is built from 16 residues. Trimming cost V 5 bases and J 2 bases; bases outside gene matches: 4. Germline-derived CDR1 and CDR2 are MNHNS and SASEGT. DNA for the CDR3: TGTGCCAGCAGTCCGACTAGCGGGAGGCCCACAGATACGCAGTATTTT. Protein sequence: CASSPTSGRPTDTQYF.

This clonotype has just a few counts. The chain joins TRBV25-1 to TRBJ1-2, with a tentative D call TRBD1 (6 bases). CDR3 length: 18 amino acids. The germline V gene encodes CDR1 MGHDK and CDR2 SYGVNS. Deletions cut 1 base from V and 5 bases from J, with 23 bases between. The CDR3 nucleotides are TGTGCCAGCAGTGAATTGGAACCCAGGGGTCCAGAACTATATGGCTACACCTTC. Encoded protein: CASSELEPRGPELYGYTF.

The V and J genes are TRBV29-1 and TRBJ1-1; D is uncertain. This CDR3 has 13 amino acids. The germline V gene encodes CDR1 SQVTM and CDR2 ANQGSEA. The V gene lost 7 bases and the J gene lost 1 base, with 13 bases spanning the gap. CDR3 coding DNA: TGCAGCGCAAATAATCGGGGGAACACTGAAGCTTTCTTT. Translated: CSANNRGNTEAFF.

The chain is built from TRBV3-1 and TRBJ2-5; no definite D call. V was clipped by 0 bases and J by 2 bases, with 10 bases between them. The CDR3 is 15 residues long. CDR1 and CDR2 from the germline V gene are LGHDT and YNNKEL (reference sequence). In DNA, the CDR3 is TGTGCCAGCAGCCAAGATTTGGCTTGGCAAGAGACCCAGTACTTC. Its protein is CASSQDLAWQETQYF.

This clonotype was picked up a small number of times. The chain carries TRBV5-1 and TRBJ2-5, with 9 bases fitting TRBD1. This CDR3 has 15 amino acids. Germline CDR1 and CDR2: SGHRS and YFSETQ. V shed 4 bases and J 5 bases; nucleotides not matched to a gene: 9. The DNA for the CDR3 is TGCGCCAGCAGCGCGGACAGGGGCCTTCCTGAGACCCAGTACTTC. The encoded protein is CASSADRGLPETQYF.

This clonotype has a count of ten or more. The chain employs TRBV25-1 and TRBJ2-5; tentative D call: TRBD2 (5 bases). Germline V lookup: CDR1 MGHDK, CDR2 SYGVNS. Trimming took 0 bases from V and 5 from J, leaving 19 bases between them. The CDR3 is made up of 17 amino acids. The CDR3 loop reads CASSEYITSDGWETQYF. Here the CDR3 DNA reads TGTGCCAGCAGTGAATACATCACTAGTGACGGTTGGGAGACCCAGTACTTC.

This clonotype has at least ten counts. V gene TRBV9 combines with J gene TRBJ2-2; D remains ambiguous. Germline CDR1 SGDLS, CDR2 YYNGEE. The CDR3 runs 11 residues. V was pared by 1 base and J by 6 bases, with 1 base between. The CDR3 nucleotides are TGTGCCAGCAGCGTATCCGGGGAGCTGTTTTTT. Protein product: CASSVSGELFF.

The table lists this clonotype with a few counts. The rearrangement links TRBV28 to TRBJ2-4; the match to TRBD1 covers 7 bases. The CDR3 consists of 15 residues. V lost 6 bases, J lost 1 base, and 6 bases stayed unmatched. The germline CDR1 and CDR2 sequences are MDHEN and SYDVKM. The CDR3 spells CASSYLTGAKNIQYF. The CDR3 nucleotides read TGTGCCAGCAGCTACCTGACAGGGGCCAAAAACATTCAGTACTTC. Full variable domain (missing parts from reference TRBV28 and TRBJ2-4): DVKVTQSSRYLVKRTGEKVFLECVQDMDHENMFWYRQDPGLGLRLIYFSYDVKMKEKGDIPEGYSVSREKKERFSLILESASTNQTSMYLCASSYLTGAKNIQYFGAGTRLSVL.

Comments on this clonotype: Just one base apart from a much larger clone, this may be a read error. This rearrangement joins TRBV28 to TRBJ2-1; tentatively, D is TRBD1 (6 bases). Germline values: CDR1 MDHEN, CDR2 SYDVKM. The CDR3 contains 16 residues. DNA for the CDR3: TGTGCCAGCAGTTTACCTCTACAGGGTCGGAGCGATGAGCAGTTGTTC. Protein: CASSLPLQGRSDEQLF.

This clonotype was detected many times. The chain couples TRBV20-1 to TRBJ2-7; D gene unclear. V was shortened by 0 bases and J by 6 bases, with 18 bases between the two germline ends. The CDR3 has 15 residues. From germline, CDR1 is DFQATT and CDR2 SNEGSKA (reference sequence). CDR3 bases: TGCAGTGCTAGAGAATCCGGCTCAACCCCTCCCGAGCAGTACTTC. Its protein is CSARESGSTPPEQYF.

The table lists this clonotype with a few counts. CDR3 DNA sequence: TGTGCCAGCGCGGGAGCCGCGGGAGATACGCAGTATTTT. This gives the protein CASAGAAGDTQYF. V and J are TRBV11-3 and TRBJ2-3; 7 nucleotides align to TRBD2. Looked up from germline, CDR1 is SGHNT and CDR2 is YENEEA. CDR3 length: 13 amino acids. J lost 5 bases, V lost 8 bases, and 7 bases had no gene match.

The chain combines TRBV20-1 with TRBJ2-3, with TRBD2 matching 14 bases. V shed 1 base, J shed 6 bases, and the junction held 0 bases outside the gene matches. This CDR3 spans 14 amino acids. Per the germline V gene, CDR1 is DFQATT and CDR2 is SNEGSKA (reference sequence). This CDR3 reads CSARGLAGGDTQYF. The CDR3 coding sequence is TGCAGTGCTAGAGGACTAGCGGGGGGGGATACGCAGTATTTT.

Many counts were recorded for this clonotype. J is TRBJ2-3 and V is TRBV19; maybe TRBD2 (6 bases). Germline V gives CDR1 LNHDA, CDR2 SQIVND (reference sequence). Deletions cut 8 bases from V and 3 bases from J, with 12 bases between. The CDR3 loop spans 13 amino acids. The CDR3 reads CASRGGGTDTQYF. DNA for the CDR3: TGTGCCAGTCGTGGGGGAGGAACAGATACGCAGTATTTT.

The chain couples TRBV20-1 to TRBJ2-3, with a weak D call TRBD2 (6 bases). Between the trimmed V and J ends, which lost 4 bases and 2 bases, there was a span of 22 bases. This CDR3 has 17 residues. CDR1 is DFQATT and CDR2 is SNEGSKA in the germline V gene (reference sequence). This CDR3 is CSATAEKEGLVTDTQYF. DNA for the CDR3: TGCAGTGCTACAGCGGAGAAGGAGGGCCTGGTCACAGATACGCAGTATTTT.

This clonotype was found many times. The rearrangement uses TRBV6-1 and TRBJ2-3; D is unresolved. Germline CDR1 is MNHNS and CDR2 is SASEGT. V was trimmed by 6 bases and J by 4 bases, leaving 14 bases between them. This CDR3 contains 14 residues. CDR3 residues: CASSPSSEADTQYF. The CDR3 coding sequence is TGTGCCAGCAGCCCGAGCTCAGAGGCAGATACGCAGTATTTT.

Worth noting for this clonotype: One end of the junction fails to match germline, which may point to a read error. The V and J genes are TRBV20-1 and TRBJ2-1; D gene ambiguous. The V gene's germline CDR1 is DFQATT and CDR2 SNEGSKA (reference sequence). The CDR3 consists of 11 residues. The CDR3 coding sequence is TGCAGTGCGGCGATGATTTATGAGCACTTCTTC. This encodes CSAAMIYEHFF.

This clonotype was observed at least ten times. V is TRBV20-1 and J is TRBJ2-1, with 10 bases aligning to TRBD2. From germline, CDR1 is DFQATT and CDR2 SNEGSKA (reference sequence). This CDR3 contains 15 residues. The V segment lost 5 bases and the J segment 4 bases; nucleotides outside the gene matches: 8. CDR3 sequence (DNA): TGCAGTGCTCCTACTCTAGCGGGAGTATACAATGAGCAGTTCTTC. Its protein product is CSAPTLAGVYNEQFF.